These T cell receptor beta chains were read from a single sample in a study of T cell repertoires in cytomegalovirus infection. TCRdb re-analysed the reads in MiXCR, keeping a single row per CDR3 protein. This repertoire shows 150,000 to 180,000 distinct CDR3 sequences, 23% found once; its top ten account for 11%. Sequenced sample: PBMCs. The source of these receptors is a human donor in good health (CMV status not recorded). Some clones in this sample may be carry-over from other donors' samples. The CDR3 runs from the conserved cysteine through the conserved F or W. A D gene is named only where the DNA matches it firmly. Rows give clone size only sometimes, using once, few, many, or a class for an expanded clone.

d_gene: NA
j_gene: TRBJ1-2
v_gene: TRBV7-2
abundance: NA
CDR3aa: CASSLARSGGQGYGYTF
CDR3nt: TGTGCCAGCAGCTTAGCAAGGTCCGGGGGGCAAGGTTATGGCTACACCTTC

d_gene: NA
j_gene: TRBJ2-6
v_gene: TRBV15
abundance: NA
CDR3aa: CATNSPGRSSGANVLTF
CDR3nt: TGTGCCACCAACAGTCCGGGACGAAGTTCTGGGGCCAACGTCCTGACTTTC

d_gene: NA
j_gene: TRBJ2-7
v_gene: TRBV10-3
abundance: many
CDR3aa: CAISDVGDHPYEQYF
CDR3nt: TGTGCCATCAGTGATGTGGGGGACCACCCCTACGAGCAGTACTTC

d_gene: NA
j_gene: TRBJ1-3
v_gene: TRBV6-6
abundance: few
CDR3aa: CALQQGFGNTIYF
CDR3nt: TGTGCCCTTCAACAGGGCTTCGGAAACACCATATATTTT

d_gene: NA
j_gene: TRBJ2-3
v_gene: TRBV5-1
abundance: NA
CDR3aa: CASSQDGKGPDTQYF
CDR3nt: TGCGCCAGCAGCCAAGACGGGAAGGGCCCAGATACGCAGTATTTT

d_gene: NA
j_gene: TRBJ2-2
v_gene: TRBV7-3
abundance: NA
CDR3aa: CASSLAGQGRGTGELFF
CDR3nt: TGTGCCAGCAGCTTAGCGGGCCAGGGAAGGGGCACCGGGGAGCTGTTTTTT

d_gene: NA
j_gene: TRBJ2-5
v_gene: TRBV28
abundance: few
CDR3aa: CASGTGEETQYF
CDR3nt: TGTGCCAGCGGGACCGGCGAGGAGACCCAGTACTTC

d_gene: TRBD2
j_gene: TRBJ2-1
v_gene: TRBV9
abundance: many
CDR3aa: CASSVATGLGYNEQFF
CDR3nt: TGTGCCAGCAGCGTAGCTACGGGACTAGGTTACAATGAGCAGTTCTTC

d_gene: TRBD1
j_gene: TRBJ2-2
v_gene: TRBV7-9
abundance: NA
CDR3aa: CASSLAGQMTGELFF
CDR3nt: TGTGCCAGCAGCTTAGCGGGACAGATGACCGGGGAGCTGTTTTTT

d_gene: TRBD2
j_gene: TRBJ2-3
v_gene: TRBV24-1
abundance: NA
CDR3aa: CATSDISGGGTDTQYF
CDR3nt: TGTGCCACCAGTGACATTAGCGGGGGAGGCACAGATACGCAGTATTTT

d_gene: NA
j_gene: TRBJ2-1
v_gene: TRBV5-6
abundance: few
CDR3aa: CASSLALTYNEQFF
CDR3nt: TGTGCCAGCAGCTTGGCCCTTACCTACAATGAGCAGTTCTTC

d_gene: NA
j_gene: TRBJ1-5
v_gene: TRBV28
abundance: NA
CDR3aa: CASSFFTANQPQHF
CDR3nt: TGTGCCAGCAGTTTTTTTACAGCAAATCAGCCCCAGCATTTT

d_gene: NA
j_gene: TRBJ2-7
v_gene: TRBV5-1
abundance: few
CDR3aa: CASSLVPRDAYEQYF
CDR3nt: TGCGCCAGCAGCTTGGTCCCCAGGGACGCCTACGAGCAGTACTTC

d_gene: NA
j_gene: TRBJ1-3
v_gene: TRBV18
abundance: NA
CDR3aa: CASSLSPPGHLGNTIYF
CDR3nt: TGTGCCAGCTCACTCTCCCCTCCGGGACACCTAGGAAACACCATATATTTT

d_gene: NA
j_gene: TRBJ2-3
v_gene: TRBV20-1
abundance: NA
CDR3aa: CSARKQGSRADTQYF
CDR3nt: TGCAGTGCTCGAAAACAGGGAAGTAGGGCAGATACGCAGTATTTT

d_gene: NA
j_gene: TRBJ2-5
v_gene: TRBV7-9
abundance: many
CDR3aa: CASSPWTEGETQYF
CDR3nt: TGTGCCAGCAGCCCATGGACCGAGGGGGAGACCCAGTACTTC

d_gene: NA
j_gene: TRBJ1-1
v_gene: TRBV28
abundance: few
CDR3aa: CASSLEKAFF
CDR3nt: TGTGCCAGCAGTTTGGAAAAAGCTTTCTTT

d_gene: TRBD1
j_gene: TRBJ2-3
v_gene: TRBV20-1
abundance: NA
CDR3aa: CSAGLRGTGVTDTQYF
CDR3nt: TGCAGTGCTGGCCTTCGCGGGACAGGGGTCACAGATACGCAGTATTTT

d_gene: TRBD1
j_gene: TRBJ1-3
v_gene: TRBV6-4
abundance: few
CDR3aa: CASTGGLAGNTIYF
CDR3nt: TGTGCCAGCACAGGGGGCCTTGCTGGAAACACCATATATTTT

d_gene: NA
j_gene: TRBJ1-2
v_gene: TRBV5-1
abundance: NA
CDR3aa: CASSLEGPTIYGYTF
CDR3nt: TGCGCCAGCAGCTTGGAGGGACCCACGATCTATGGCTACACCTTC

d_gene: NA
j_gene: TRBJ2-7
v_gene: TRBV27
abundance: many
CDR3aa: CASSFTRTYEQYF
CDR3nt: TGTGCCAGCAGTTTTACCAGGACCTACGAGCAGTACTTC

d_gene: TRBD2
j_gene: TRBJ2-3
v_gene: TRBV5-1
abundance: few
CDR3aa: CASSLTLAGGTDTQYF
CDR3nt: TGCGCCAGCAGCTTAACCCTAGCGGGGGGTACAGATACGCAGTATTTT

d_gene: NA
j_gene: TRBJ1-1
v_gene: TRBV7-2
abundance: once
CDR3aa: CASSLGGAAFF
CDR3nt: TGTGCCAGCAGCTTGGGTGGTGCAGCTTTTTTT

d_gene: TRBD2
j_gene: TRBJ2-1
v_gene: TRBV6-2/TRBV6-3
abundance: many
CDR3aa: CASRAGLAGGIGQFF
CDR3nt: TGTGCCAGCAGAGCCGGACTAGCGGGAGGCATAGGGCAGTTCTTC

d_gene: NA
j_gene: TRBJ2-5
v_gene: TRBV2
abundance: NA
CDR3aa: CASKMEETQYF
CDR3nt: TGTGCCAGCAAGATGGAAGAGACCCAGTACTTC

d_gene: NA
j_gene: TRBJ2-7
v_gene: TRBV7-8
abundance: many
CDR3aa: CASSFSVDGRYEQYF
CDR3nt: TGTGCCAGCAGCTTTTCAGTGGATGGGCGGTACGAGCAGTACTTC

d_gene: NA
j_gene: TRBJ2-3
v_gene: TRBV7-3
abundance: few
CDR3aa: CASSLSWGGGTDTQYF
CDR3nt: TGTGCCAGCAGCTTAAGCTGGGGTGGGGGCACAGATACGCAGTATTTT

d_gene: TRBD2
j_gene: TRBJ2-7
v_gene: TRBV7-8
abundance: NA
CDR3aa: CASSLGGRSSYEQYF
CDR3nt: TGTGCCAGCAGCTTGGGCGGGAGGTCATCCTACGAGCAGTACTTC

d_gene: TRBD1
j_gene: TRBJ1-2
v_gene: TRBV6-6
abundance: few
CDR3aa: CASSYAGQGYGYTF
CDR3nt: TGTGCCAGCAGTTACGCCGGACAGGGGTATGGCTACACCTTC

d_gene: TRBD1
j_gene: TRBJ2-1
v_gene: TRBV3-1
abundance: NA
CDR3aa: CASGRDRIYNEQFF
CDR3nt: TGTGCCAGCGGCCGGGACAGGATATACAATGAGCAGTTCTTC

d_gene: TRBD2
j_gene: TRBJ2-7
v_gene: TRBV20-1
abundance: NA
CDR3aa: CSACLADKYEQYF
CDR3nt: TGCAGTGCTTGCCTAGCGGATAAGTACGAGCAGTACTTC

d_gene: TRBD2
j_gene: TRBJ2-3
v_gene: TRBV10-3
abundance: NA
CDR3aa: CAISKASGGAGSSDTQYF
CDR3nt: TGTGCCATCAGTAAGGCTAGCGGGGGGGCAGGTTCGTCAGATACGCAGTATTTT

d_gene: TRBD1
j_gene: TRBJ1-5
v_gene: TRBV24-1
abundance: NA
CDR3aa: CATSDSGTGGNQPQHF
CDR3nt: TGTGCCACCAGTGATAGCGGGACAGGAGGCAATCAGCCCCAGCATTTT

d_gene: TRBD2
j_gene: TRBJ2-7
v_gene: TRBV29-1
abundance: NA
CDR3aa: CSASSGGTYEQYF
CDR3nt: TGCAGCGCTTCTAGCGGGGGAACCTACGAGCAGTACTTC

d_gene: TRBD2
j_gene: TRBJ2-1
v_gene: TRBV12-3/TRBV12-4
abundance: NA
CDR3aa: CASSLNGGSYNEQFF
CDR3nt: TGTGCCAGCAGTTTAAACGGGGGGTCCTACAATGAGCAGTTCTTC

d_gene: TRBD1
j_gene: TRBJ1-5
v_gene: TRBV29-1
abundance: NA
CDR3aa: CSVVLQGAGQPQHF
CDR3nt: TGCAGCGTTGTGCTACAGGGGGCAGGTCAGCCCCAGCATTTT

d_gene: NA
j_gene: TRBJ1-5
v_gene: TRBV7-2
abundance: many
CDR3aa: CASSYRPENQPQHF
CDR3nt: TGTGCCAGCAGTTATCGACCGGAAAATCAGCCCCAGCATTTT